This record concerns one T cell receptor (beta chain) sequence. The antigen is unknown. Primers: 60 Vbeta forward and 13 Jbeta reverse. Repertoires were generated with immunoSEQ multiplex PCR, while TCRdb's copy carries only in-frame clones and drops some. The sample carries about 170,000 clones, approximately 80% recorded once. The data are from a study of cytomegalovirus exposure and HLA in healthy donors. Study-wide results and limits: Segments of the TCR beta V type were, in most cases, productive about 87% or about 30% of the time in an earlier analysis. Later analysis associated a missense DCLRE1C variant with TCR beta V- and J-gene trimming. Most subjects had HLA-A and HLA-B alleles reportedly predicted accurately by TCR beta sequences.

The TCR sequence derives from a woman in her forties or fifties in good health and CMV-seropositive. The material sequenced was PBMCs.

The CDR3 here is CASSLGGVADTQYF. CDR3 coding DNA: TGCGCCAGCAGCTTGGGAGGAGTAGCTGATACGCAGTATTTT. The chain couples TRBV5-1 to TRBJ2-3; no clear D. Germline V lookup: CDR1 SGHRS, CDR2 YFSETQ. The CDR3 runs 14 residues. Deletions cut 0 bases from V and 6 bases from J, with 11 bases between.